A selection of T cell receptor beta chains follows, all from one sample in a study of fetal regulatory T cell absence and autoimmunity. Generated by immunoSEQ multiplex PCR, the TCRdb table keeps only in-frame clones and is missing some. The sample holds just over 45,000 clones, approximately 83% seen once. The sample comprised cord blood. Receptor source: a newborn boy with IPEX syndrome. The CDR3 runs from the conserved cysteine through the conserved F or W. Each record gives: D gene, V gene, clone size, J gene, CDR3 DNA, CDR3 protein. D genes are given only for firm matches. Expanded clones are given a class, and other clones once, few, many or no size at all.

TRBD2,TRBV10-2,-,TRBJ2-1,TGCGCCAGCAGTGAGTCAACTAGCGGGGGGGCGGGTGAGCAGTTCTTC,CASSESTSGGAGEQFF
-,TRBV9,-,TRBJ1-2,TGTGCCAGCAGCGCCTCCGGGACCCCCTTTAACTATGGCTACACCTTC,CASSASGTPFNYGYTF
TRBD2,TRBV9,-,TRBJ2-2,TGTGCCAGCAGCGGGGGAGGGGTCACCGGGGAGCTGTTTTTT,CASSGGGVTGELFF
-,TRBV27,-,TRBJ1-1,TGTGCCAGTTGGGGGAACACTGAAGCTTTCTTT,CASWGNTEAFF
-,TRBV5-6,-,TRBJ2-1,TGTGCCAGCAGCTTGTGGAGACCGAGGACTTTCCCTAGGAATGAGCAGTTCTTC,CASSLWRPRTFPRNEQFF
TRBD2,TRBV5-1,-,TRBJ2-3,TGCGCCAGCAGCTCAGAAGCGGGGGGGCCTCTTTCAGATACGCAGTATTTT,CASSSEAGGPLSDTQYF
-,TRBV15,once,TRBJ2-7,TGTGCCACCAGCAGAGATGTCTACCGTGAGCAGTACTTC,CATSRDVYREQYF
-,TRBV27,-,TRBJ1-1,TGTACCAGCAGTTTATCTGGCAGGGGAAACACTGAAGCTTTCTTT,CTSSLSGRGNTEAFF
-,TRBV5-5,once,TRBJ2-2,TGTGCCAGCAGGCGGCAAGACTCGAACACCGGGGAGCTGTTTTTT,CASRRQDSNTGELFF
-,TRBV6-5,once,TRBJ1-5,TGTGCCAGCAGTTACTCATTGAGGAATCAGCCCCAGCATTTT,CASSYSLRNQPQHF
-,TRBV5-1,-,TRBJ1-4,TGCGCCAGCAGTCCAGGGGTAACTAATGAAAAACTGTTTTTT,CASSPGVTNEKLFF
TRBD2,TRBV7-9,once,TRBJ2-1,TGTGCCAGCAGCACGCCGGGACGGGGGGGAAATGAGCAGTTCTTC,CASSTPGRGGNEQFF
-,TRBV12-2,-,TRBJ2-7,TGTGCAAGTCGCCGTAGCGGGAGTATCGGCGAGCAGTACTTC,CASRRSGSIGEQYF
TRBD1,TRBV5-1,-,TRBJ1-3,TGCGCCAGCAGCTTAGACAGGGGTCACACCATATATTTT,CASSLDRGHTIYF
-,TRBV11-2,once,TRBJ2-1,TGTGCCAGCAGCTTGGAGCAGGAACGAGCCGCGTCCTACAATGAGCAGTTCTTC,CASSLEQERAASYNEQFF
TRBD1,TRBV13,-,TRBJ1-1,TGTGCCAGCAGCATCAGCGAGGACAGGTCCTCTGAAGCTTTCTTT,CASSISEDRSSEAFF
-,TRBV5-6,-,TRBJ2-2,TGTGCCAGCAGCTTGGGGAGTTGGACCGGGGAGCTGTTTTTT,CASSLGSWTGELFF
TRBD1,TRBV19,few,TRBJ1-1,TGTGCCAGTAGTATGGAGGGGGCCACTGAAGCTTTCTTT,CASSMEGATEAFF
TRBD1,TRBV10-3,-,TRBJ2-2,TGTGCCATCAGGGACAGGGGGACCGGGGAGCTGTTTTTT,CAIRDRGTGELFF